This entry describes one T cell receptor beta chain. Participants were placed into cohorts based on the clinical history they reported. Deletions cut 5 bases from V and 2 bases from J, with 16 bases between. This CDR3 contains 15 residues. Looked up from germline, CDR1 is SGHTA and CDR2 is FQGNSA. TCRdb keeps only in-frame clones here, not all; method: immunoSEQ multiplex PCR. The table records 100,000 to 150,000 clones, roughly four fifths of them present only once. This entry is derived from a study of blood T cell repertoires in COVID-19. Background on the study: Researchers got acute and convalescent COVID-19 samples from the United States, Italy and Spain. T cells, B-cell-depleted T cells, or PBMCs supplied cDNA or gDNA.

Sample: PBMCs or T cells enriched from blood (not recorded which). The chain joins TRBV7-2 to TRBJ2-7, with D perhaps matching TRBD1 (5 bases). This clonotype was obtained from a middle-aged man with acute COVID-19. The CDR3 reads CASSQTASDPYEQYF. CDR3 bases: TGTGCCAGCAGCCAGACAGCCTCCGACCCCTACGAGCAGTACTTC.